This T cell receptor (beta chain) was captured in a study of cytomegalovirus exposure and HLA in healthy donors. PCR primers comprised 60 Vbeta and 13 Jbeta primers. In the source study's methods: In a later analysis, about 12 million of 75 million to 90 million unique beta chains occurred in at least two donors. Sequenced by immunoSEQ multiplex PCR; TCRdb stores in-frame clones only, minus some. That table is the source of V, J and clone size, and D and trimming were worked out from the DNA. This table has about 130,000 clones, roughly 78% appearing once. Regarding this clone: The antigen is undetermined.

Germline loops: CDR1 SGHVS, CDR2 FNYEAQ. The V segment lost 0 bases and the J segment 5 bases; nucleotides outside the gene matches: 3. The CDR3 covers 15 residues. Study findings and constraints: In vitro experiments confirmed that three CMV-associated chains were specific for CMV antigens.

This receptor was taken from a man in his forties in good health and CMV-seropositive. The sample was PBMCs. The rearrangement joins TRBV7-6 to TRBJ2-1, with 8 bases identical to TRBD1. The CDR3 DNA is TGTGCCAGCAGCTTAGCCAGGACAGGGAACAATGAGCAGTTCTTC. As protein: CASSLARTGNNEQFF.